This T cell receptor beta chain was recovered during a study of blood T cell repertoires in COVID-19. Looking at the study overall: The samples span acute and convalescent COVID-19 from the United States, Italy and Spain.

Participants spanned ages about 18 to 90 years and resided in about 25 US areas. Generated by immunoSEQ multiplex PCR, the TCRdb table keeps only in-frame clones and is missing some. The table lists 210,000 or so clones, 80% of them singletons. The V and J ends lost 4 bases and 2 bases, in that order; junction bases with no gene match: 11. CDR1 is SGHRS, CDR2 YFSETQ, per germline. The CDR3 contains 18 residues. The rearrangement joins TRBV5-1 to TRBJ2-3; 12 bases are a match to TRBD2. This receptor was obtained from a man younger than 40 with acute COVID-19. Sequenced material: PBMCs or T cells enriched from blood (not recorded which). The chain's CDR3 is CASSKFRLAGGATDTQYF. The CDR3, as DNA: TGCGCCAGCAGCAAGTTTCGGCTAGCGGGGGGGGCCACAGATACGCAGTATTTT.